This is a list of T cell receptor beta chains from one sample in a study of PD-1 blockade in classical Hodgkin lymphoma. Assay used: immunoSEQ multiplex PCR; TCRdb lists only in-frame clones, some missing. The sample has 15,000 or so clones, under 85% seen once; the top ten hold roughly 4.8%. The sample was peripheral blood mononuclear cells (PBMCs), taken at baseline. The receptor source for this set is a human donor with classical Hodgkin lymphoma. The CDR3 runs from the conserved cysteine through the conserved F or W.

CDR3 protein: CASSTSYEQYF; V gene: TRBV7-2; CDR3 length: 11; J gene: TRBJ2-7
CDR3 protein: CASSSGQGWDGYTF; V gene: TRBV9; CDR3 length: 14; J gene: TRBJ1-2
CDR3 protein: CASSVAGTSGGVQETQYF; V gene: TRBV7-9; CDR3 length: 18; J gene: TRBJ2-5
CDR3 protein: CASSQDRGGQPQHF; V gene: TRBV4-3; CDR3 length: 14; J gene: TRBJ1-5
CDR3 protein: CASKAGAEAFF; V gene: TRBV19; CDR3 length: 11; J gene: TRBJ1-1
CDR3 protein: CASSIRQGSGNTIYF; V gene: TRBV7-2; CDR3 length: 15; J gene: TRBJ1-3
CDR3 protein: CASSMGQGIDEQYF; V gene: TRBV19; CDR3 length: 14; J gene: TRBJ2-7
CDR3 protein: CAISDSFVGEGGTDTQYF; V gene: TRBV10-3; CDR3 length: 18; J gene: TRBJ2-3
CDR3 protein: CAWSFLGRGSLHF; V gene: TRBV30; CDR3 length: 13; J gene: TRBJ1-6
CDR3 protein: CASTYPTSGGEGVIQETQYF; V gene: TRBV28; CDR3 length: 20; J gene: TRBJ2-5
CDR3 protein: CASGDTEAFF; V gene: TRBV6-5; CDR3 length: 10; J gene: TRBJ1-1
CDR3 protein: CASSTRQGAGNTEAFF; V gene: TRBV19; CDR3 length: 16; J gene: TRBJ1-1
CDR3 protein: CASSGTGKAATQYF; V gene: TRBV6-1; CDR3 length: 14; J gene: TRBJ2-3
CDR3 protein: CASSVGNYEQYF; V gene: TRBV7-2; CDR3 length: 12; J gene: TRBJ2-7
CDR3 protein: CASSITVGAAWELFF; V gene: TRBV5-5; CDR3 length: 15; J gene: TRBJ2-2
CDR3 protein: CASSLAGISPLHF; V gene: TRBV5-1; CDR3 length: 13; J gene: TRBJ1-6
CDR3 protein: CASSSWGGLGETQYF; V gene: TRBV5-1; CDR3 length: 15; J gene: TRBJ2-5
CDR3 protein: CASSLRQGRAGGYTF; V gene: TRBV7-9; CDR3 length: 15; J gene: TRBJ1-2
CDR3 protein: CASSYSGSAYNEQFF; V gene: TRBV6-5; CDR3 length: 15; J gene: TRBJ2-1
CDR3 protein: CASSPRAVSNQPQHF; V gene: TRBV4-1; CDR3 length: 15; J gene: TRBJ1-5
CDR3 protein: CASSPWTGGAEKLFF; V gene: TRBV7-9; CDR3 length: 15; J gene: TRBJ1-4
CDR3 protein: CASSLEGMNTEAFF; V gene: TRBV5-1; CDR3 length: 14; J gene: TRBJ1-1